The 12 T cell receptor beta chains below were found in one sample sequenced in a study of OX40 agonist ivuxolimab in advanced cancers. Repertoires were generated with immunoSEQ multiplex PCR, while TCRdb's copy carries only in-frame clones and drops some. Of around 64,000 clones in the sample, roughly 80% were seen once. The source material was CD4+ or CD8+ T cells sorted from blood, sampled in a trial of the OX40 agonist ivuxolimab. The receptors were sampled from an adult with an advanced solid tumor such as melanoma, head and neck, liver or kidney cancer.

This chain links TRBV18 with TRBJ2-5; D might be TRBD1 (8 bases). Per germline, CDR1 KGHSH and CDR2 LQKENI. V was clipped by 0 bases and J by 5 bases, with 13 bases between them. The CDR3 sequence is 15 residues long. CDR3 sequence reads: CASSPPGQGGETQYF. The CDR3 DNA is TGTGCCAGCTCACCACCAGGACAGGGAGGGGAGACCCAGTACTTC.

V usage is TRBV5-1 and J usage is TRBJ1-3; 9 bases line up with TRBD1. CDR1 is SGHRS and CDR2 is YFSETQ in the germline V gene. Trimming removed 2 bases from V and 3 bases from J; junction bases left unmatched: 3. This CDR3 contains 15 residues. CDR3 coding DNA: TGCGCCAGCAGCTTTACAGGGGGCAATGGAAACACCATATATTTT. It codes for CASSFTGGNGNTIYF.

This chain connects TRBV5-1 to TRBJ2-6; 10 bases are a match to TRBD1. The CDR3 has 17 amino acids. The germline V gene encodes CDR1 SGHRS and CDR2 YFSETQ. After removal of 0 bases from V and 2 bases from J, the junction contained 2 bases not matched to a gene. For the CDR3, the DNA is TGCGCCAGCAGCTTGGAGGGACAGGGGACTGGGGCCAACGTCCTGACTTTC. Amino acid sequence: CASSLEGQGTGANVLTF.

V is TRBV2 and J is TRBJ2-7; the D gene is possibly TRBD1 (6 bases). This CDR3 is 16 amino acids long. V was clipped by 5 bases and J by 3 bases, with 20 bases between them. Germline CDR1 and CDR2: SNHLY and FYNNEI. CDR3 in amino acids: CASSKSTGLGRYEQYF. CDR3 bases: TGTGCCAGCAGTAAGTCAACAGGGTTAGGTCGCTACGAGCAGTACTTC. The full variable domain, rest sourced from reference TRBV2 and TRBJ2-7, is EPEVTQTPSHQVTQMGQEVILRCVPISNHLYFYWYRQILGQKVEFLVSFYNNEISEKSEIFDDQFSVERPDGSNFTLKIRSTKLEDSAMYFCASSKSTGLGRYEQYFGPGTRLTVT.

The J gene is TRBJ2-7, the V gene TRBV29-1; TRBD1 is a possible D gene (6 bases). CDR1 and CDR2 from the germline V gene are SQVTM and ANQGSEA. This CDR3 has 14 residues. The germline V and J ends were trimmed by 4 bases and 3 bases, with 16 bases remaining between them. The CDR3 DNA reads TGCAGCGTTGCCTTTGTTGACAGGCGCTACGAGCAGTACTTC. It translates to CSVAFVDRRYEQYF.

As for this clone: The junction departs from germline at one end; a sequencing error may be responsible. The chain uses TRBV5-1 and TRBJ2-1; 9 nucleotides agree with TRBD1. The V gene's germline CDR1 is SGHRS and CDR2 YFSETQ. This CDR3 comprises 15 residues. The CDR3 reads CASSVTGGSNNEQFF. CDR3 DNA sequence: TGCGCCAGCAGTGTCACAGGGGGCTCCAACAATGAGCAGTTCTTC.

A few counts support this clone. CDR3 bases: TGTGCCAGCAGCTGGGGACAGGGTTTCTCTGGAAACACCATATATTTT. Its translation: CASSWGQGFSGNTIYF. V usage is TRBV5-5 and J usage is TRBJ1-3; 9 bases are shared with TRBD1. V lost 3 bases, J lost 0 bases, and 4 bases stayed unmatched. The germline CDR1 and CDR2 sequences are SGHKS and YYEKEE (reference sequence). The CDR3 is 16 amino acids.

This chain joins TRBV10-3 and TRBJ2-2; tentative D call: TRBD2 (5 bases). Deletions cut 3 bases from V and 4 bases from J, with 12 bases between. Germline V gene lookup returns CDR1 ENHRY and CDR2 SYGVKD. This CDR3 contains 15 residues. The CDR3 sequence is CAISDSSLSTGELFF. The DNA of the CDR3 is TGTGCCATCAGTGACTCTAGCTTAAGCACCGGGGAGCTGTTTTTT.

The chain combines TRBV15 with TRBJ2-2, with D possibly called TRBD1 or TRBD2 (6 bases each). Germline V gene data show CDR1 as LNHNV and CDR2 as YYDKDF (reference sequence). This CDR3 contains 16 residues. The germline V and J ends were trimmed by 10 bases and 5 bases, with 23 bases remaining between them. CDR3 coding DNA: TGTGCCATCCAGAACTTGGGGGGCGCGTGGACCGGGGAGCTGTTTTTT. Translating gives CAIQNLGGAWTGELFF. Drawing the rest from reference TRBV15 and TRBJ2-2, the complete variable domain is DAMVIQNPRYQVTQFGKPVTLSCSQTLNHNVMYWYQQKSSQAPKLLFHYYDKDFNNEADTPDNFQSRRPNTSFCFLDIRSPGLGDTAMYLCAIQNLGGAWTGELFFGEGSRLTVL.

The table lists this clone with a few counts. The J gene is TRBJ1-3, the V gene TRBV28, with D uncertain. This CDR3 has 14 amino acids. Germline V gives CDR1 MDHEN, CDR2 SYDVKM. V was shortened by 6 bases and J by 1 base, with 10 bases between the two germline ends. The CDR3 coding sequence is TGTGCCAGCAGATTAGGACGTTCTGGAAACACCATATATTTT. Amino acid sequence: CASRLGRSGNTIYF. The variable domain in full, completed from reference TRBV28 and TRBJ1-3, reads DVKVTQSSRYLVKRTGEKVFLECVQDMDHENMFWYRQDPGLGLRLIYFSYDVKMKEKGDIPEGYSVSREKKERFSLILESASTNQTSMYLCASRLGRSGNTIYFGEGSWLTVV.

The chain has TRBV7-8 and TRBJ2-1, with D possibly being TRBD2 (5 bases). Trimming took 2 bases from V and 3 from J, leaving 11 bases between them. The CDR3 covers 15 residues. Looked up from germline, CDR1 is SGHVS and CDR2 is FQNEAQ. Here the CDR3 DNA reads TGTGCCAGCAGCTTATTTCTAGCCCTCTACAATGAGCAGTTCTTC. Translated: CASSLFLALYNEQFF. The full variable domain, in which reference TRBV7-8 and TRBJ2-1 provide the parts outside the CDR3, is GAGVSQSPRYKVAKRGQDVALRCDPISGHVSLFWYQQALGQGPEFLTYFQNEAQLDKSGLPSDRFFAERPEGSVSTLKIQRTQQEDSAVYLCASSLFLALYNEQFFGPGTRLTVL.

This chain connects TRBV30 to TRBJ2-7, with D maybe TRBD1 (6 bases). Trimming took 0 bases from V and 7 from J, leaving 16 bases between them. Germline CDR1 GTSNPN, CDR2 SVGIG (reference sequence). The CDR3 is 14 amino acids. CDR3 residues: CAWSVVQGWREQYF. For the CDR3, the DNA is TGTGCCTGGAGTGTAGTCCAGGGGTGGCGGGAGCAGTACTTC.